The next 22 T cell receptor beta chains were all read from a single sample in a study of tissue T cells after allogeneic stem cell transplantation. Time point reported: mouse harvest day 14 after allogeneic transplant. Tail vein injection delivered 10^7 T-cell-depleted bone marrow cells and 10^6 splenic CD5+ T cells. Sequencing was performed with immunoSEQ multiplex PCR; in TCRdb, only in-frame clones are kept and a portion is missing. The sample gives approximately 5,700 clones, over 40% of which show up once; roughly 14% is in the top ten. Sequences were obtained from gut tissue. Every receptor here comes from a female BALB/c mouse given C57BL/6 T cells with graft-versus-host disease after an allogeneic hematopoietic cell transplant.

Details on this clone: Genes here carry mouse names. The read ends 1 residue shy of where the CDR3 ends; the end is completed using the germline J gene. The chain couples TRBV5 to TRBJ2-2; 7 positions match TRBD1. V lost 4 bases, J lost 5 bases, and 7 bases stayed unmatched. CDR3 length: 15 residues. Germline V CDR1 and CDR2: LGHNA, YNLKQL (reference sequence). CDR3 DNA (partial): TGTGCCAGCAGCCTCAGACAGGGTGGGACCGGGCAGCTCTAC. Amino acids: CASSLRQGGTGQLY. The whole CDR3 sequence reads CASSLRQGGTGQLYF.

This clone was observed a single time. Gene names are mouse gene names. The read terminates 1 residue ahead of where the CDR3 ends, so the germline J gene completes it. The J gene is TRBJ2-4, the V gene TRBV12-2; 9 nucleotides match TRBD2. Losses at the gene ends were 3 bases for V and 0 bases for J; bases not matched to a gene: 6. The CDR3 is 16 residues long. Germline CDR1 and CDR2: SGHLS and HYDKME. The CDR3 reads CASSFGDWDSQNTLYF. The DNA read from the CDR3 is TGTGCCAGCTCTTTCGGGGACTGGGATAGTCAAAACACCTTGTAC.

Only a few counts were recorded for this clone. Mouse names are used for the genes. The CDR3 extends 1 residue past the end of the read, so its final part is completed from the germline J gene. The rearrangement joins TRBV23 to TRBJ2-7; the table's D call, TRBD1, was not checked against the DNA. CDR1 KGHTA and CDR2 FQNQQP come from the germline V gene. The CDR3 has 13 residues. CDR3 DNA, as far as it was read: TGCTCCAGCAGTCAATCGGTGCAGTATGAACAGTAC. Translated: CSSSQSVQYEQY. The full CDR3 is CSSSQSVQYEQYF.

By its share, this clone is large. Gene names are mouse gene names. The read comes to an end 1 residue before the CDR3 does, leaving the germline J gene to fill in the end. The chain is built from TRBV13-3 and TRBJ2-7; 8 bases align to TRBD2. There are 12 residues in the CDR3. The V gene's germline CDR1 is NNHDY and CDR2 SYVADS. The ends lost 5 bases at V and 3 bases at J; junction bases unmatched: 1. CDR3 DNA, as far as it was read: TGTGCCAGCAGCCTGGGGGGCTATGAACAGTAC. It codes for CASSLGGYEQY. The entire CDR3 protein reads CASSLGGYEQYF.

This clone was observed once. The gene names here belong to mouse. The read finishes 1 residue shy of the CDR3 end, and the germline J gene is used to complete it. This chain connects TRBV26 to TRBJ2-5; 10 nucleotides match TRBD2. V trimming: 6 bases; J trimming: 2 bases; junction bases outside the gene matches: 2. The CDR3 runs 14 residues. From germline, CDR1 is KGHPV and CDR2 FQNQEV (reference sequence). The sequenced CDR3 bases are TGTGCCAGCAGGCACTGGGGGGGCCAAGACACCCAGTAC. It is translated as CASRHWGGQDTQY. The full CDR3 reads CASRHWGGQDTQYF. Full variable domain (missing parts from reference TRBV26 and TRBJ2-5): NSKVIQTPRYLVKGQGQKAKMRCIPEKGHPVVFWYQQNKNNEFKFLINFQNQEVLQQIDMTEKRFSAECPSNSPCSLEIQSSEAGDSALYLCASRHWGGQDTQYFGPGTRLLVL.

A few counts support this clone. Each gene name is a mouse one. The CDR3 extends 1 residue past the end of the read, so its final part is completed from the germline J gene. This rearrangement joins TRBV29 to TRBJ2-1; 9 bases align to TRBD1. The CDR3 totals 16 residues. With V trimmed by 4 bases and J by 4 bases, 8 bases remained unmatched. The germline gives CDR1 MSHET, CDR2 SYDVDS. Partial CDR3 DNA: TGTGCTAGCAGTTCCTCCGGGACAGGGAGGTATGCTGAGCAGTTC. The encoded protein is CASSSSGTGRYAEQF. The whole CDR3 region reads CASSSSGTGRYAEQFF.

This clone has a handful of counts. Gene names and germline refer to mouse. The CDR3 end lies 1 residue beyond the end of the read and is filled in from the germline J gene. This chain links TRBV23 with TRBJ2-1; TRBD2, the table's D call, was not compared with the DNA. The germline V gene has CDR1 KGHTA and CDR2 FQNQQP. The CDR3 has 15 amino acids. The DNA read from the CDR3 is TGCTCCAGCAGTCTGAGGACTGGGGGGGTGGCTGAGCAGTTC. Translated: CSSSLRTGGVAEQF. The entire CDR3 protein is CSSSLRTGGVAEQFF.

On this clone itself: Gene labels here are mouse ones. The read falls 1 residue short of the CDR3 end, and the missing part is taken from the germline J gene. The V call is TRBV3, the J call TRBJ2-5, with 9 bases matching TRBD1. V shed 6 bases, J shed 6 bases, and the junction held 4 bases outside the gene matches. The CDR3 loop spans 13 amino acids. Germline assignment: CDR1 SNHLY and CDR2 FYNGKV (reference sequence). Incomplete CDR3 DNA: TGTGCCAGCAGTCGACAGGGGGGGGACACCCAGTAC. The encoded protein is CASSRQGGDTQY. The entire CDR3 is CASSRQGGDTQYF. Using reference TRBV3 and TRBJ2-5 for the parts outside the CDR3, the full variable domain is GPKVLQIPSHQIIDMGQMVTLNCDPVSNHLYFYWYKQILGQQMEFLVNFYNGKVMEKSKLFKDQFSVERPDGSYFTLKIQPTALEDSAVYFCASSRQGGDTQYFGPGTRLLVL.

This clone is medium-sized. These gene names are mouse names. The observed sequence ends 1 residue before the CDR3 terminus, with the missing tail filled in from the germline J gene. The rearrangement links TRBV24 to TRBJ2-1; TRBD1 agrees at 12 bases. The germline CDR1 and CDR2 sequences are KGHTA and FRNEEI. The CDR3 sequence is 15 residues long. J gave up 6 bases and V 3 bases, and 3 bases lay outside the gene matches. CDR3 DNA (partial): TGTGCCAGCAGTCTCGGGACAGGGGGCTGTGCTGAGCAGTTC. As protein: CASSLGTGGCAEQF. The CDR3 in full is CASSLGTGGCAEQFF.

A note on this clone: Mouse gene names apply. The read is 1 residue too short to cover the CDR3 end, so that end is filled in from the germline J gene. The chain combines TRBV26 with TRBJ1-2; D uncertain. This CDR3 region has 13 residues. Per the germline V gene, CDR1 is KGHPV and CDR2 is FQNQEV (reference sequence). Trimming removed 3 bases at V and 0 bases at J, with 5 bases between. The CDR3 protein is CASSLHTNSDYTF. CDR3 DNA (partial): TGTGCCAGCAGTCTACACACAAACTCCGACTACACC. The full variable domain, rest sourced from reference TRBV26 and TRBJ1-2, is NSKVIQTPRYLVKGQGQKAKMRCIPEKGHPVVFWYQQNKNNEFKFLINFQNQEVLQQIDMTEKRFSAECPSNSPCSLEIQSSEAGDSALYLCASSLHTNSDYTFGSGTRLLVI.

This clone was seen a handful of times. Mouse gene names and germline throughout. The CDR3 goes on 1 residue after the read ends, and that part is filled in from the germline J gene. V and J are TRBV23 and TRBJ1-1; TRBD1, the D gene given by the table, was not confirmed from the DNA. CDR3 length: 14 amino acids. Looked up from germline, CDR1 is KGHTA and CDR2 is FQNQQP. This CDR3 is CSSSRPGHLTEVFF. The part of the CDR3 DNA that was read is TGCTCCAGCAGTCGTCCGGGACACCTCACAGAAGTCTTC.

Note on this clone: Any gene name here is a mouse gene name. Read coverage stops 1 residue before the CDR3 terminus; the germline J gene supplies the remainder. This chain uses TRBV31 with TRBJ1-4, with TRBD1 identical over 10 bases. The CDR3 runs 16 residues. After removal of 0 bases from V and 3 bases from J, the junction contained 4 bases not matched to a gene. The V gene's germline CDR1 is GKSSPN and CDR2 SITVG. The CDR3 loop reads CAWSLGQGTANERLFF. Partial CDR3 DNA: TGTGCCTGGAGTCTGGGACAGGGGACGGCCAACGAAAGATTATTT.

Remarks on this clone: Germline and genes here are mouse. The read ends 1 residue early relative to the CDR3; the germline J gene fills the gap. This chain joins TRBV26 and TRBJ2-4, with TRBD2 identical over 9 bases. V was pared by 2 bases and J by 0 bases, with 9 bases of the junction left unmatched. The CDR3 totals 18 residues. CDR1 and CDR2 from the germline V gene are KGHPV and FQNQEV (reference sequence). The sequenced part of the CDR3 DNA is TGTGCCAGCAGTCTGCCAGGCGGCTGGGGGGGTAGTCAAAACACCTTGTAC. As protein: CASSLPGGWGGSQNTLY. The full-length CDR3 reads as CASSLPGGWGGSQNTLYF. Variable domain in full (rest from reference TRBV26 and TRBJ2-4): NSKVIQTPRYLVKGQGQKAKMRCIPEKGHPVVFWYQQNKNNEFKFLINFQNQEVLQQIDMTEKRFSAECPSNSPCSLEIQSSEAGDSALYLCASSLPGGWGGSQNTLYFGAGTRLSVL.

On this clone: Germline and genes: mouse. Read data end 1 residue before the CDR3 end; the end is taken from the germline J gene. V gene TRBV24 combines with J gene TRBJ2-2; 10 bases agree with TRBD2. V shed 4 bases, J shed 0 bases, and the junction held 2 bases outside the gene matches. The CDR3 consists of 16 residues. CDR1 KGHTA and CDR2 FRNEEI come from the germline V gene. The sequenced part of the CDR3 DNA is TGTGCCAGCAGTCGTGGGACTGGGGCAAACACCGGGCAGCTCTAC. It specifies CASSRGTGANTGQLY. In full, the CDR3 reads CASSRGTGANTGQLYF.

This clone was detected once. Here the gene names and germline are mouse. Read sequence stops 1 residue before the CDR3 end, and the germline J gene provides the missing end. This chain uses TRBV16 with TRBJ1-6; D unclear. TRBJ1-6 is given ORF status, its function remaining uncertain. Germline V gives CDR1 SGHSA, CDR2 FRNQAP. Trimming removed 6 bases at V and 4 bases at J, with 7 bases between. The CDR3 extends over 13 amino acids. CDR3 region: CASSRDYNSPLYF. The sequenced CDR3 bases are TGTGCAAGCAGTCGGGATTATAATTCGCCCCTCTAC.

This clone was found a few times. Any gene name here is a mouse gene name. The sequence runs out 1 residue before the end of the CDR3; the remainder is reconstructed from the germline J gene. The same CDR3 is also encoded by other DNA sequences in this sample. The rearrangement links TRBV2 to TRBJ2-7; TRBD2 agrees at 14 bases. The CDR3 has 16 residues. CDR1 and CDR2 (germline): LGHNA, YSYQKL. V shed 0 bases and J 7 bases; nucleotides not matched to a gene: 5. CDR3 DNA, as far as it was read: TGTGCCAGCAGCCAAGATCCGGGACTGGGGGGGCGGGAACAGTAC. Its translation is CASSQDPGLGGREQY. The entire CDR3 is CASSQDPGLGGREQYF.

Only a few counts were recorded for this clone. Gene names and germline match the mouse. The read stops 1 residue short of the end of the CDR3; the missing end is completed from the germline J gene. The chain is built from TRBV16 and TRBJ1-2; the D is unclear. The CDR3 extends over 14 amino acids. The V end lost 1 base, the J end lost 0 bases, and 6 bases lay between the germline ends. CDR1 is SGHSA, CDR2 FRNQAP, per germline. CDR3 sequence: CASSLGTANSDYTF. CDR3 DNA, as far as it was read: TGTGCAAGCAGCTTAGGGACGGCAAACTCCGACTACACC. The full variable domain, with the rest looked up from reference TRBV16 and TRBJ1-2, is NAGVIQTPRHKVTGKGQEATLWCEPISGHSAVFWYRQTIVQGLEFLTYFRNQAPIDDSGMPKERFSAQMPNQSHSTLKIQSTQPQDSAVYLCASSLGTANSDYTFGSGTRLLVI.

Details on this clone: All gene names here are mouse names. The sequenced fragment ends 1 residue before the CDR3 boundary, so the rest is inferred from the germline J gene. The V call is TRBV3, the J call TRBJ2-2; TRBD2 matches 10 bases. Germline V gives CDR1 SNHLY, CDR2 FYNGKV (reference sequence). The CDR3 consists of 14 residues. After removal of 3 bases from V and 6 bases from J, the junction contained 1 base not matched to a gene. The CDR3 is CASSLTGGSGQLYF. Incomplete CDR3 DNA: TGTGCCAGCAGCTTGACTGGGGGGTCCGGGCAGCTCTAC.

Of note for this clone: Gene names and germline match the mouse. The read halts 1 residue ahead of the CDR3 end, with the missing end drawn from the germline J gene. The rearrangement uses TRBV20 and TRBJ1-2, with 10 nucleotides matching TRBD1. Germline-derived CDR1 and CDR2 are GFQATS and STVNSAI. CDR3 length: 13 residues. Unmatched junction bases numbered 1, after V lost 6 bases and J lost 0 bases. The CDR3 is CGAGTGANSDYTF. Incomplete CDR3 DNA: TGTGGTGCAGGGACAGGGGCAAACTCCGACTACACC. The variable domain in full, completed from reference TRBV20 and TRBJ1-2, reads GALVYQYPRRTICKSGTSMRMECQAVGFQATSVAWYRQSPQKTFELIALSTVNSAIKYEQNFTQEKFPISHPNLSFSSMTVLNAYLEDRGLYLCGAGTGANSDYTFGSGTRLLVI.

By share of the sample, this clone is medium-sized. Gene labels here are mouse ones. The read comes to an end 1 residue before the CDR3 does, leaving the germline J gene to fill in the end. The chain recombines TRBV20 with TRBJ1-4, with D unresolved. Trimming stripped 1 base from V and 0 bases from J, with 3 bases between. Germline V gives CDR1 GFQATS, CDR2 STVNSAI. The CDR3 totals 13 residues. This chain's CDR3 is CGARGISNERLFF. The sequenced part of the CDR3 DNA is TGTGGTGCTAGGGGGATTTCCAACGAAAGATTATTT.

As concerns this clone: Genes and germline are mouse. The CDR3 extends 1 residue past the end of the read, so its final part is completed from the germline J gene. This chain connects TRBV26 to TRBJ1-4; D is ambiguous. Germline V lookup: CDR1 KGHPV, CDR2 FQNQEV (reference sequence). The length of the CDR3 is 14 residues. Trimming left V 0 bases short and J 4 bases short, with 6 bases between. CDR3 bases read: TGTGCCAGCAGTCTGTCCCCAGTCAACGAAAGATTATTT. It is translated as CASSLSPVNERLF. The whole CDR3 protein is CASSLSPVNERLFF.

This clone has only a few counts. The germline and genes are mouse ones. From the germline J gene comes the end of the CDR3, since the read stops 1 residue before it. This chain connects TRBV26 to TRBJ2-7, with 13 bases that match TRBD2. The V and J ends lost 6 bases and 6 bases, in that order; junction bases with no gene match: 5. The CDR3 contains 14 residues. Germline CDR1 reads KGHPV; CDR2 reads FQNQEV (reference sequence). CDR3 in amino acids: CASSPGTGGVEQYF. CDR3 bases read: TGTGCCAGCAGCCCCGGGACTGGGGGGGTTGAACAGTAC.